This is a list of T cell receptor beta chains from one sample in a study of blood T cell repertoires in COVID-19. This table comes from immunoSEQ multiplex PCR, and its TCRdb copy is limited to in-frame clones, with some not included. The table has 120,000 or so clones, about four fifths seen once; the top ten hold about a sixth. Input material: peripheral blood. These receptors came from a man aged 25 to 40 with COVID-19, enrolled during active disease. Both conserved end residues are part of each CDR3. D genes are given only for firm matches. Where a row states a size, it is once, few, many or the class of an expanded clone; other rows omit it.

d_call clone_size j_call v_call cdr3_nt cdr3_aa
TRBD1 - TRBJ2-3 TRBV4-2 TGTGCCAGCAGCCCTCCATTGGGACAGCTTCCAGATACGCAGTATTTT CASSPPLGQLPDTQYF
- - TRBJ1-2 TRBV6-5 TGTGCCAGCAGTTATGGCGGGGGGCCCGGGACCTTC CASSYGGGPGTF
- - TRBJ2-3 TRBV5-1 TGCGCCAGCAGCTTGGCGCGGGATACGCAGTATTTT CASSLARDTQYF
- - TRBJ1-2 TRBV29-1 TGCAGCGTTGAAGGGGCCGGTTATGGCTACACCTTC CSVEGAGYGYTF
TRBD2 - TRBJ2-7 TRBV5-1 TGCGCCAGCAGCTTGTTTCTAGCGGGAGGGATCAACTTC CASSLFLAGGINF
TRBD1 few TRBJ1-5 TRBV19 TGTGCCAGTACCGATACCGGGACAGGGGGCCATCAGCCCCAGCATTTT CASTDTGTGGHQPQHF
TRBD1 few TRBJ1-2 TRBV18 TGTGCCAGCTCACCACCGGGACAGGGGCTAGGTGGCTACACCTTC CASSPPGQGLGGYTF
- few TRBJ1-2 TRBV7-6 TGTGCCAGCAGCTCAGGATTCTACAGGAGCCTTAGAGTGGGCTACACCTTC CASSSGFYRSLRVGYTF
- - TRBJ1-5 TRBV19 TGTGCCAGTAGTCTCTACAATCAGCCCCAGCATTTT CASSLYNQPQHF
TRBD2 - TRBJ2-1 TRBV7-8 TGTGCCAGCAGCCTGAGACCTAGCGGGGGGGCTTCCTCCTACAATGAGCAGTTCTTC CASSLRPSGGASSYNEQFF
- - TRBJ1-6 TRBV9 TGTGCCAGCAGCGGCGCCGCATCACCCCTCCACTTT CASSGAASPLHF
TRBD2 - TRBJ2-1 TRBV5-1 TGCGCCAGCAGCCCTAACCCTTACACACTAGCGGGGGACCTCTACAATGAGCAGTTCTTC CASSPNPYTLAGDLYNEQFF
TRBD1 few TRBJ1-2 TRBV2 TGTGCCAGCAGTGGACAGGGGGCTGACTATGGCTACACCTTC CASSGQGADYGYTF
TRBD2 few TRBJ2-5 TRBV15 TGTGCCACCAGCAGATCACTAGCGGGACAAGAGACCCAGTACTTC CATSRSLAGQETQYF
TRBD1 - TRBJ1-4 TRBV19 TGTGCCAGCCTACCGGGACAGGGGAATGAAAAACTGTTTTTT CASLPGQGNEKLFF
TRBD1 - TRBJ2-5 TRBV2 TGTGCCACCGGGACAGTCCAAGAGACCCAGTACTTC CATGTVQETQYF
TRBD1 - TRBJ2-5 TRBV7-2 TGTGCCAGCAGCCGTTCCAGGGGGGAGACCCAGTACTTC CASSRSRGETQYF
TRBD1 - TRBJ1-4 TRBV19 TGTGCCAGTAGTACTTGGACAGGGTCTAATGAAAAACTGTTTTTT CASSTWTGSNEKLFF
- - TRBJ2-1 TRBV28 TGTGCCAGCATCCTGGACTCACTCTCCAATGAGCAGTTCTTC CASILDSLSNEQFF
- - TRBJ1-2 TRBV5-1 TGCGCCAGCAGCCCGGGACAATCCGGCTATGGCTACACCTTC CASSPGQSGYGYTF
TRBD1 - TRBJ1-6 TRBV4-1 TGCGCCAGCAGCCGAGGGACAGAAGATTCACCCCTCCACTTT CASSRGTEDSPLHF
TRBD1 - TRBJ2-7 TRBV30 TGTGCCTGGAAGGGACAGGTTGCGATCGAGCAGTACTTC CAWKGQVAIEQYF
TRBD1 - TRBJ2-7 TRBV7-2 TGTGCCAGCAGCCCCGGCCAAGGGACAGGGTCCGAGCAGTACTTC CASSPGQGTGSEQYF
TRBD1 few TRBJ2-7 TRBV29-1 TGCAGCGTTGAACTTTTATCCGGGACAGGGCGGTACGAGCAGTACTTC CSVELLSGTGRYEQYF
- - TRBJ1-6 TRBV2 TGTGCCAGGGGATCGACAGGATCCAATTCACCCCTCCACTTT CARGSTGSNSPLHF
TRBD1 - TRBJ1-1 TRBV5-5 TGTGCCAGCAGCTTCTACGACAGGGGTGTAACTGAAGCTTTCTTT CASSFYDRGVTEAFF
TRBD1 - TRBJ1-2 TRBV28 TGTGCCAGCAGTCCTTCCGGGACAGGGACCTATGGCTACACCTTC CASSPSGTGTYGYTF
TRBD2 - TRBJ2-5 TRBV5-1 TGCGCCAGCAGCTTGGGCGGGGGAGAGTACGAGACCCAGTACTTC CASSLGGGEYETQYF
TRBD1 few TRBJ2-7 TRBV28 TGTGCCAGCAGTTTCCTGGACAGGGGAACCTACGAGCAGTACTTC CASSFLDRGTYEQYF
- - TRBJ1-2 TRBV24-1 TGTGCCACCAGTGATTCCCGCCGGGGGAACTATGGCTACACCTTC CATSDSRRGNYGYTF
TRBD2 few TRBJ2-1 TRBV4-1 TGCGCCAGCAGCCAGCCGTCCGGGACTAGCGGGAGGGGTACCTACAATGAGCAGTTCTTC CASSQPSGTSGRGTYNEQFF
TRBD2 - TRBJ2-1 TRBV6-2/TRBV6-3 TGTGCCAGCAGTTACTTTGGAGCGGGACCCAACAATGAGCAGTTCTTC CASSYFGAGPNNEQFF